Described below is a single T cell receptor (beta chain) sequence and its context. The data were taken from a study of control samples from healthy donors and cancer patients. Clones were read by immunoSEQ multiplex PCR, and TCRdb kept only the in-frame ones, dropping some. Seen here are 65,000 to 90,000 clones, approximately 91% observed once, and the top ten hold around a tenth. The sequencing input was PBMCs. The receptor's source is a woman aged 50 to 60 with colorectal cancer.

In DNA form, the CDR3 reads TGTGCCAGTAGTATCCCGGGAGAGGGCTATGGCTACACCTTC. Its translation is CASSIPGEGYGYTF. The chain is built from TRBV19 and TRBJ1-2; D not resolved. The CDR3 is made up of 14 amino acids. The V gene lost 3 bases and the J gene lost 4 bases, with 12 bases spanning the gap. Germline V gives CDR1 LNHDA, CDR2 SQIVND (reference sequence). Based on the CDR3 plus reference TRBV19 and TRBJ1-2, the full variable domain is DGGITQSPKYLFRKEGQNVTLSCEQNLNHDAMYWYRQDPGQGLRLIYYSQIVNDFQKGDIAEGYSVSREKKESFPLTVTSAQKNPTAFYLCASSIPGEGYGYTFGSGTRLTVV.